Following are 6 T cell receptor beta chains from one sample sequenced in a study of yellow fever vaccine responses in identical twins. TCRdb reprocessed the RT-PCR reads via MiXCR and lists one record per CDR3 protein. The sample includes about 5,800 distinct CDR3 sequences, under 80% of them seen just once. The material sequenced was T cells from blood (PBMCs), unsorted or a sorted subset (not recorded which), taken before or after yellow fever vaccination (not recorded which). These TCRs come from a woman between 18 and 29 years old who received the yellow fever vaccine.

The chain links TRBV20-1 to TRBJ1-1; D may be TRBD1 (5 bases). CDR1 and CDR2 (germline): DFQATT, SNEGSKA (reference sequence). The CDR3 runs to 14 residues. Trimming took off 3 bases at V and 4 bases at J, with 15 bases between the two ends. In DNA form, the CDR3 reads TGCAGTGCTAGTAGGTCGGGGGTGGGCACTGAAGCTTTCTTT. Protein sequence: CSASRSGVGTEAFF.

V gene TRBV6-1 combines with J gene TRBJ1-5; D is possibly TRBD1 (5 bases). The CDR3 consists of 14 residues. The V gene's germline CDR1 is MNHNS and CDR2 SASEGT. The ends were cut back, 6 bases at V and 5 bases at J, with 14 bases in the middle. The CDR3 bases are TGTGCCAGCAGCGTCGCAGGGCCTCATCAGCCCCAGCATTTT. This gives the protein CASSVAGPHQPQHF.

This clonotype was seen a handful of times. V usage is TRBV11-1 and J usage is TRBJ2-1, with D hard to call. The V gene lost 5 bases and the J gene lost 6 bases, with 11 bases spanning the gap. This CDR3 contains 13 residues. The germline V gene encodes CDR1 SGHAT and CDR2 FQDESV (reference sequence). The CDR3 sequence: CASSPRTGNEQFF. CDR3 nucleotides: TGTGCCAGCAGCCCACGGACCGGCAATGAGCAGTTCTTC.

The rearrangement links TRBV18 to TRBJ1-6; D gene ambiguous. The CDR3 covers 15 residues. Germline assignment: CDR1 KGHSH and CDR2 LQKENI. V was clipped by 1 base and J by 6 bases, with 10 bases between them. The CDR3 spells CASSPLQAINSPLHF. The DNA of the CDR3 is TGTGCCAGCTCACCACTTCAGGCCATTAATTCACCCCTCCACTTT.

This clonotype was seen only once. This chain uses TRBV14 with TRBJ2-3; D is unresolved. Trimming removed 4 bases at V and 2 bases at J, with 7 bases between. This CDR3 spans 13 amino acids. CDR1 and CDR2 (germline): SGHDN, FVKESK. CDR3 residues: CASSLRLTDTQYF. The CDR3 coding sequence is TGTGCCAGCAGCCTCCGACTCACAGATACGCAGTATTTT.

The chain is built from TRBV6-5 and TRBJ1-1; D is ambiguous. V was pared by 0 bases and J by 5 bases, with 13 bases between. The germline V gene has CDR1 MNHEY and CDR2 SVGAGI. The CDR3 has 15 amino acids. In DNA, the CDR3 is TGTGCCAGCAGTTACTCGGCGGGGATGAGAACTGAAGCTTTCTTT. It yields the protein CASSYSAGMRTEAFF.